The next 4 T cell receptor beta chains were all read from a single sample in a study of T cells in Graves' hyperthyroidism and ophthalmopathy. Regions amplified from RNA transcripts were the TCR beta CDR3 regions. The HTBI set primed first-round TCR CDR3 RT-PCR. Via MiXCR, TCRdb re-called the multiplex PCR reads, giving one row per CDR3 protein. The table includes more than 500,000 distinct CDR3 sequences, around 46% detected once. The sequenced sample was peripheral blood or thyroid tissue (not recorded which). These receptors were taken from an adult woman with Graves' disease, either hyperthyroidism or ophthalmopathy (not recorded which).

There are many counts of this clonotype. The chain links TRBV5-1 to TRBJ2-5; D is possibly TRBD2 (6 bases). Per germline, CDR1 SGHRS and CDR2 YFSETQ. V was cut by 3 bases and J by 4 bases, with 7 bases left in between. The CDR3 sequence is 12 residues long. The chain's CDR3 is CASSSEGETQYF. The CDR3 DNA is TGCGCCAGCAGCTCGGAGGGAGAGACCCAGTACTTC. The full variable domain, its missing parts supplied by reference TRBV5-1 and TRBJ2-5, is KAGVTQTPRYLIKTRGQQVTLSCSPISGHRSVSWYQQTPGQGLQFLFEYFSETQRNKGNFPGRFSGRQFSNSRSEMNVSTLELGDSALYLCASSSEGETQYFGPGTRLLVL.

CDR3 in amino acids: CSATGGGDGYTF. Here the CDR3 DNA reads TGCAGCGCTACAGGGGGCGGGGATGGCTACACCTTC. The J gene is TRBJ1-2, the V gene TRBV29-1; TRBD1 agrees at 9 bases. V was clipped by 7 bases and J by 6 bases; unmatched bases: 6. From germline, CDR1 is SQVTM and CDR2 ANQGSEA. The CDR3 runs 12 residues.

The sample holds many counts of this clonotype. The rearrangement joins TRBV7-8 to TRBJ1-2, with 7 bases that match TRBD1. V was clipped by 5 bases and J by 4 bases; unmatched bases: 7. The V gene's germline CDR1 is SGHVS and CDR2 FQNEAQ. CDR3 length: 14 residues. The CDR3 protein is CASSPRDSIYGYTF. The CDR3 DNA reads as TGTGCCAGCAGCCCGAGGGACAGTATCTATGGCTACACCTTC.

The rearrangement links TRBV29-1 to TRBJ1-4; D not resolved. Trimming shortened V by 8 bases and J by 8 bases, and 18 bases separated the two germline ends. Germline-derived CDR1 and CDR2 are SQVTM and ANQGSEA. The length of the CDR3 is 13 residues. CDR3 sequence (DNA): TGCAGCAGTTTAAACGATAGGGTCGAAAAACTGTTTTTT. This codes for CSSLNDRVEKLFF.